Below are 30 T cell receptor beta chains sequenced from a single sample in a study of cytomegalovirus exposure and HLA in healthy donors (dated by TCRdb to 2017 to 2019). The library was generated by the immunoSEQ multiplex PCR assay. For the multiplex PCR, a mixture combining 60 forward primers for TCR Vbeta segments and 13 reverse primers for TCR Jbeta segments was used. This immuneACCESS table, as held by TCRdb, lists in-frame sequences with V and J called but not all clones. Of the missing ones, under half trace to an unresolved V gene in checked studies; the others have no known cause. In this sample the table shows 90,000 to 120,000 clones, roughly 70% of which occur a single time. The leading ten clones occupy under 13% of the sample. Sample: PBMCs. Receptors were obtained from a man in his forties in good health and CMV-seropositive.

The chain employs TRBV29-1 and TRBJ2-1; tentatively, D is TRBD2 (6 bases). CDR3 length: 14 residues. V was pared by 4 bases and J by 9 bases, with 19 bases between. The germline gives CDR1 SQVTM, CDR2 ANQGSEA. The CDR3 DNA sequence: TGCAGCGTTGGGCTTTCGGGAGTCTCCACTGAGCAGTTCTTC. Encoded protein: CSVGLSGVSTEQFF.

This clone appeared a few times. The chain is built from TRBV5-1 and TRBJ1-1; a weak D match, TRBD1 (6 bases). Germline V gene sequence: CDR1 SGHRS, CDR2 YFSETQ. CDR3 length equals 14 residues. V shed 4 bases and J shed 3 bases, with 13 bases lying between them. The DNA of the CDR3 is TGCGCCAGCAGCGGGGGTGCAGGGGACACTGAAGCTTTCTTT. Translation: CASSGGAGDTEAFF.

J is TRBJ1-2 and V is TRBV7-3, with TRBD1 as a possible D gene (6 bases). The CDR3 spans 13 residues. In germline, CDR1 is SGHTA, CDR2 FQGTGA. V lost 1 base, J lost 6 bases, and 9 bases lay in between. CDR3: CASSLKGGDGYTF. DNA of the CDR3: TGTGCCAGCAGCTTAAAGGGGGGGGATGGCTACACCTTC.

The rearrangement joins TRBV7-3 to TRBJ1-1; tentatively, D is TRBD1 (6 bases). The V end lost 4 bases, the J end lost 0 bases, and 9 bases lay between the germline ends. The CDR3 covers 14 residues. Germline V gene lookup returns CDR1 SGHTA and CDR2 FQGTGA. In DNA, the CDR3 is TGTGCCAGCAGCTACAGGGCTTTGAACACTGAAGCTTTCTTT. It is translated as CASSYRALNTEAFF.

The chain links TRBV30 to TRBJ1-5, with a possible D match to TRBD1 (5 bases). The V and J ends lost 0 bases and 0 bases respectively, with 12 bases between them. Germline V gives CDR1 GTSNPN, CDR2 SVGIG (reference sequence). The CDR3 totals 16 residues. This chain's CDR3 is CAWSVGSGISNQPQHF. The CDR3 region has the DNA TGTGCCTGGAGTGTTGGGTCAGGGATTAGCAATCAGCCCCAGCATTTT.

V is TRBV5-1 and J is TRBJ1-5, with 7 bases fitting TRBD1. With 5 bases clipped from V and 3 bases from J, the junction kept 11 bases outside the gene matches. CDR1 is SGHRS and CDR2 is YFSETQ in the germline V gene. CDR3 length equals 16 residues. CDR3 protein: CASRAGIGQVNQPQHF. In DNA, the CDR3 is TGCGCCAGCAGAGCCGGCATTGGACAGGTCAATCAGCCCCAGCATTTT.

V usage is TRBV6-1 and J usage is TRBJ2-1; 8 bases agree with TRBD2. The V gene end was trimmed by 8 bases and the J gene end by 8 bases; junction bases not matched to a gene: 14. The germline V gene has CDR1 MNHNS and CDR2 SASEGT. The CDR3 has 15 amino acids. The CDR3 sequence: CASGLGSGRSHEQFF. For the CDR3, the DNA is TGTGCCAGCGGGCTGGGGAGCGGGAGAAGCCATGAGCAGTTCTTC.

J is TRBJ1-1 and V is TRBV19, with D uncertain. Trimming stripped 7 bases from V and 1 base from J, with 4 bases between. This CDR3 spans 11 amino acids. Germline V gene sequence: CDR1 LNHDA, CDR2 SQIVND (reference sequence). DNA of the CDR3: TGTGCCAGTAAACAGAACACTGAAGCTTTCTTT. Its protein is CASKQNTEAFF.

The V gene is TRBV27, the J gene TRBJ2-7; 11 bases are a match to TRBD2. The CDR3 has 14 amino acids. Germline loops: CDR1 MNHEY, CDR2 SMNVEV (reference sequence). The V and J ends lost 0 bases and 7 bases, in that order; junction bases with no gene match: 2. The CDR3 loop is CASSLSTSGSEQYV. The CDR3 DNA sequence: TGTGCCAGCAGTTTATCAACTAGCGGGAGTGAGCAGTACGTC.

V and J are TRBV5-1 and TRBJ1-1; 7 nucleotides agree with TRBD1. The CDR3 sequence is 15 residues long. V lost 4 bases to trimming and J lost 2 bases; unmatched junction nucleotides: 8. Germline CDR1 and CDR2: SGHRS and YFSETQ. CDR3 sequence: CASSNDRAFNTEAFF. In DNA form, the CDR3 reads TGCGCCAGCAGCAATGACAGGGCGTTTAACACTGAAGCTTTCTTT. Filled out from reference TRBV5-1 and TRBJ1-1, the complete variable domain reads KAGVTQTPRYLIKTRGQQVTLSCSPISGHRSVSWYQQTPGQGLQFLFEYFSETQRNKGNFPGRFSGRQFSNSRSEMNVSTLELGDSALYLCASSNDRAFNTEAFFGQGTRLTVV.

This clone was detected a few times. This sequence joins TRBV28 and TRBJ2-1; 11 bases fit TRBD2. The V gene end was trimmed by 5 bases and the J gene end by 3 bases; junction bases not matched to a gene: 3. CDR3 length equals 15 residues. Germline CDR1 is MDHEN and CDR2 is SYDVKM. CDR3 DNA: TGTGCCAGCAGTGGGGGACTAGCGGACTACAATGAGCAGTTCTTC. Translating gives CASSGGLADYNEQFF.

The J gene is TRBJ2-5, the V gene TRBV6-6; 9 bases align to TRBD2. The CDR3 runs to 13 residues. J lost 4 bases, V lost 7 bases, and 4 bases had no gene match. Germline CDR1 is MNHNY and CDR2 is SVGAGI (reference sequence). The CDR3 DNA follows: TGTGCCAGCAAGCGCGGGAGGGGAGAGACCCAGTACTTC. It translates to CASKRGRGETQYF.

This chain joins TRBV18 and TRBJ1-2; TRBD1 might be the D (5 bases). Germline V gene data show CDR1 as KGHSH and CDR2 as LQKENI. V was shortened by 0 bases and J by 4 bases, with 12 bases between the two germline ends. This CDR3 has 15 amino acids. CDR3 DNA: TGTGCCAGCTCACCACCGGCAGGGTTGGCCTATGGCTACACCTTC. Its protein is CASSPPAGLAYGYTF. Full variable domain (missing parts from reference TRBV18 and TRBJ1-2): NAGVMQNPRHLVRRRGQEARLRCSPMKGHSHVYWYRQLPEEGLKFMVYLQKENIIDESGMPKERFSAEFPKEGPSILRIQQVVRGDSAAYFCASSPPAGLAYGYTFGSGTRLTVV.

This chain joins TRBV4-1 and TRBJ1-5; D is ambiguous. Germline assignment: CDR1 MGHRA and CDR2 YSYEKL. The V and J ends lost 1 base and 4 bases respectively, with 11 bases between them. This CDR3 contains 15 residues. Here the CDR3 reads CASSQVSGVNQPQHF. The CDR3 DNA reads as TGCGCCAGCAGCCAAGTTTCCGGGGTGAATCAGCCCCAGCATTTT.

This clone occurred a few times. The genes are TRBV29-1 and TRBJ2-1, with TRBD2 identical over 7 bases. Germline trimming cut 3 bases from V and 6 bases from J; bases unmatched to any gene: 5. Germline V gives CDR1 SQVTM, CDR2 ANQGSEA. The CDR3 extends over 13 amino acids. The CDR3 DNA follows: TGCAGCGTTGAGGCGGGAGACGCCAATGAGCAGTTCTTC. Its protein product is CSVEAGDANEQFF.

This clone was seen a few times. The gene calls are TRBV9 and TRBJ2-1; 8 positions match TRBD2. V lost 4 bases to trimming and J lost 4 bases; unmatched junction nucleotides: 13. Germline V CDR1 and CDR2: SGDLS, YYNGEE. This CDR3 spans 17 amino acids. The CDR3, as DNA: TGTGCCAGCAGCTTACTCGGGCGCGGGAGGTCTTACAATGAGCAGTTCTTC. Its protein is CASSLLGRGRSYNEQFF.

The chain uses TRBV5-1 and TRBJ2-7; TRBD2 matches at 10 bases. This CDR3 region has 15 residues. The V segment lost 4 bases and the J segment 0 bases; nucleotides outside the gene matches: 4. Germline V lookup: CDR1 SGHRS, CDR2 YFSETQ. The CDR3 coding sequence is TGCGCCAGCAGCCCCGGACTAGCGGACTCCTACGAGCAGTACTTC. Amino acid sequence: CASSPGLADSYEQYF.

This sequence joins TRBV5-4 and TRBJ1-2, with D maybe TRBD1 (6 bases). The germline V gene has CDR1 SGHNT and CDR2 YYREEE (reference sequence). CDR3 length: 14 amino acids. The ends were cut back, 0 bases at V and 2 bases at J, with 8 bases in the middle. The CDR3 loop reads CASSLEGGNYGYTF. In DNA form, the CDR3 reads TGTGCCAGCAGCTTGGAGGGGGGGAACTATGGCTACACCTTC.

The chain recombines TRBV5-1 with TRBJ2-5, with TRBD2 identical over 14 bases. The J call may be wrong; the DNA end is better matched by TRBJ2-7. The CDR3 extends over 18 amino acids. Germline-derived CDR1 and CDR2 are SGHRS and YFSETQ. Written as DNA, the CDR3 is TGCGCCAGCAGCTCCACCGGGACTAGCGGGAGTCCCATCTACGAGCAGTACTTC. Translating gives CASSSTGTSGSPIYEQYF.

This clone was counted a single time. This CDR3 is CASSPRLSANTEAFF. The CDR3 DNA reads TGTGCCAGCTCACCACGCCTCAGCGCAAACACTGAAGCTTTCTTT. The chain recombines TRBV18 with TRBJ1-1; no clear D gene. The germline CDR1 and CDR2 sequences are KGHSH and LQKENI. The CDR3 has 15 residues. V was trimmed by 1 base and J by 2 bases, leaving 11 bases between them.

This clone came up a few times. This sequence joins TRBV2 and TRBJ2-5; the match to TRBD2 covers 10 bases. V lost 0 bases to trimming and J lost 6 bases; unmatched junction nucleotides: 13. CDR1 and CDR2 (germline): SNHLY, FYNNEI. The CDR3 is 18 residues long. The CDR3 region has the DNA TGTGCCAGCAGTGAAGCAGTTCTAGCGGGGGCCGCGTGGAAGACCCAGTACTTC. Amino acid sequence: CASSEAVLAGAAWKTQYF.

Here the CDR3 reads CASGQINEKLFF. In DNA form, the CDR3 reads TGTGCCAGCGGGCAGATTAATGAAAAACTGTTTTTT. The V gene is TRBV11-2, the J gene TRBJ1-4, with D uncertain. Germline V gene data show CDR1 as SGHAT and CDR2 as FQNNGV. This CDR3 has 12 residues. V gave up 8 bases and J gave up 4 bases, with 8 bases separating them.

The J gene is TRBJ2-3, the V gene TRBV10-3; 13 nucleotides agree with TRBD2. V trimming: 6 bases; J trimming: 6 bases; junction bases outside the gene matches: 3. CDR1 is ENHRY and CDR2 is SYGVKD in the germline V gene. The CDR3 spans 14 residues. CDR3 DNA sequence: TGTGCCATCAGAGGGACTAGCGGGGCGGATACGCAGTATTTT. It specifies CAIRGTSGADTQYF.

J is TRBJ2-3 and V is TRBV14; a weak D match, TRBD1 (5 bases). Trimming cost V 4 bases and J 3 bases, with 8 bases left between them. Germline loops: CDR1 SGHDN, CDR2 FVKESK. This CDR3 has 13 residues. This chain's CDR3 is CASSRPGTDTQYF. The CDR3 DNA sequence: TGTGCCAGCAGCCGCCCAGGGACAGATACGCAGTATTTT.

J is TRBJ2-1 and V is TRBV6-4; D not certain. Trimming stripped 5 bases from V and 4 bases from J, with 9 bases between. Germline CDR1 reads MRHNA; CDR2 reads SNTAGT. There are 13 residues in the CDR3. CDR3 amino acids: CASSHNPYNEQFF. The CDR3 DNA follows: TGTGCCAGCAGTCACAACCCGTACAATGAGCAGTTCTTC.

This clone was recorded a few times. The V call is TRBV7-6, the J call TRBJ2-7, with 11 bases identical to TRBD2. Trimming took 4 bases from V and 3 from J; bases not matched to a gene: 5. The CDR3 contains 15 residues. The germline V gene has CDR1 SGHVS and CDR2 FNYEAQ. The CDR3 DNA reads TGTGCCAGCAGCTCTCCCGGGACTAGCGGCTACGAGCAGTACTTC. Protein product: CASSSPGTSGYEQYF.

CDR3 protein: CASSQGQLETQYF. The DNA for the CDR3 is TGTGCCAGCAGCCAGGGACAGTTAGAGACCCAGTACTTC. The chain combines TRBV6-1 with TRBJ2-5, with TRBD1 identical over 7 bases. The ends lost 6 bases at V and 4 bases at J; junction bases unmatched: 5. CDR3 size: 13 residues. CDR1 and CDR2 from the germline V gene are MNHNS and SASEGT.

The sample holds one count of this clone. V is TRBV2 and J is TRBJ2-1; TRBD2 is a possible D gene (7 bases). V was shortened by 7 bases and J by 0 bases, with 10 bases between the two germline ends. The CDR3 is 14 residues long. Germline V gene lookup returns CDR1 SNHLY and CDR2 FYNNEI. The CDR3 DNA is TGTGCCAGCAAGGGGGGGAGCTCCTACAATGAGCAGTTCTTC. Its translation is CASKGGSSYNEQFF.

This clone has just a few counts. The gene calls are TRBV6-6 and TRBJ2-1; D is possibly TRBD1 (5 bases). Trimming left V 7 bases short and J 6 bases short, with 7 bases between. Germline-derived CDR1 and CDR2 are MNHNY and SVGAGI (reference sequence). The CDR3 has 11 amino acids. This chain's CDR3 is CASKGANEQFF. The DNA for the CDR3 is TGTGCCAGCAAAGGGGCCAATGAGCAGTTCTTC.

CDR3 amino acids: CATSRDLAGGAKNIQYF. Written as DNA, the CDR3 is TGTGCCACCAGCAGAGACTTGGCGGGGGGGGCCAAAAACATTCAGTACTTC. V gene TRBV15 combines with J gene TRBJ2-4; TRBD2 agrees at 9 bases. Germline V CDR1 and CDR2: LNHNV, YYDKDF (reference sequence). The CDR3 extends over 17 amino acids. The V segment lost 0 bases and the J segment 1 base; nucleotides outside the gene matches: 4.